The sequence of this TCR beta chain was determined in a study of beta chain features in type 1 diabetes. For the study at large: Patients and healthy donors were similar in age, gender and cell yields. Points from the study as a whole: It was among patients, rather than healthy donors, that naive, central memory and Treg TCRB repertoires appeared more similar.

What was sequenced were expressed TCRB transcripts, since all of the isolated RNA had been reverse transcribed. This table comes from immunoSEQ multiplex PCR, and its TCRdb copy is limited to in-frame clones, with some not included. This sample has 330,000 or so clones; roughly a fifth occur once, and the top ten carry approximately 0.046%. Staining for CD45RO/CCR7/CD25/CD127/CD95/CD27 allowed sorting of CD4+ naive, central memory, regulatory and stem cell-like memory cells. The germline V and J ends were trimmed by 5 bases and 3 bases, with 11 bases remaining between them. Germline CDR1 is LGHNA and CDR2 is YNFKEQ. The CDR3 contains 13 residues. This clone has only a few counts. The antigen is undetermined.

The TCR comes from a woman younger than 35 in good health. The chain links TRBV4-2 to TRBJ2-7; D is unresolved. Sequenced sample: naive CD4+ T cells from blood. The CDR3 DNA is TGTGCCAGCAGCGGGCAGGTTCACTACGAGCAGTACTTC. Translating gives CASSGQVHYEQYF.